This note documents a single T cell receptor beta chain sequence. V trimming: 2 bases; J trimming: 1 base; junction bases outside the gene matches: 0. The CDR3 runs to 15 residues. The V gene's germline CDR1 is MNHEY and CDR2 SVGAGI. This entry belongs to a study of T cell changes during pregnancy in multiple sclerosis. The assay was immunoSEQ multiplex PCR, and TCRdb's table has in-frame clones only and misses some. The table includes approximately 24,000 clones, around nine tenths detected once. The J gene is TRBJ2-3, the V gene TRBV6-5, with 10 bases aligning to TRBD2. Here the sequenced sample was CD8+ T cells from peripheral blood mononuclear cells, taken in the third trimester of pregnancy. This clonotype was sampled from a female donor in good health, enrolled as a control in a pregnancy study. The CDR3: CASSYGTSGTDTQYF. CDR3 nucleotide sequence: TGTGCCAGCAGTTACGGGACTAGCGGCACAGATACGCAGTATTTT.